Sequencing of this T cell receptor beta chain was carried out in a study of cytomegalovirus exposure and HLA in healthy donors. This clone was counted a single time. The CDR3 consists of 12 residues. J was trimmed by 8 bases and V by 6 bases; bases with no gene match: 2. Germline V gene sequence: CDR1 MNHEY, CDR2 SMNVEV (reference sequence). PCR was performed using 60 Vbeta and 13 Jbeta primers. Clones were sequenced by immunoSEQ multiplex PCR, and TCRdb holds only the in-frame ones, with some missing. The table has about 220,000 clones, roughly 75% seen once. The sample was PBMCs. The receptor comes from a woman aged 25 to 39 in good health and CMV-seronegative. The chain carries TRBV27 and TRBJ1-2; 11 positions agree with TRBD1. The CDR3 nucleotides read TGTGCCAGCAGGAGGACAGGGGGCGGCTACACCTTC. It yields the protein CASRRTGGGYTF.